This TCR beta chain was found in a study of T cells in Graves' hyperthyroidism and ophthalmopathy. The study's findings and limits: Ophthalmopathy was told apart from stable hyperthyroidism by a 13 V-J model.

Amplified TCR beta CDR3 regions derived from RNA transcripts. The primer set for the first-round RT-PCR of the TCR CDR3 was HTBI. TCRdb used MiXCR to reprocess the multiplex PCR reads, holding one entry per CDR3 protein. The top ten clones hold approximately 27% of a sample with hundreds of thousands of distinct CDR3 sequences, about an eighth of them seen once. Germline V gene sequence: CDR1 DFQATT, CDR2 SNEGSKA (reference sequence). The CDR3 is made up of 19 amino acids. With V trimmed by 0 bases and J by 3 bases, 14 bases remained unmatched. In this sample, this clonotype turned up many times. The target antigen is unknown.

This clonotype originated in a man aged 45-65 years with Graves' ophthalmopathy. Input material: blood. The chain combines TRBV20-1 with TRBJ2-3, with 11 bases fitting TRBD2. CDR3 loop: CSARDNHLAGGLGTDTQYF. The CDR3 nucleotides are TGCAGTGCTAGAGATAATCATTTAGCGGGAGGGTTGGGTACAGATACGCAGTATTTT.